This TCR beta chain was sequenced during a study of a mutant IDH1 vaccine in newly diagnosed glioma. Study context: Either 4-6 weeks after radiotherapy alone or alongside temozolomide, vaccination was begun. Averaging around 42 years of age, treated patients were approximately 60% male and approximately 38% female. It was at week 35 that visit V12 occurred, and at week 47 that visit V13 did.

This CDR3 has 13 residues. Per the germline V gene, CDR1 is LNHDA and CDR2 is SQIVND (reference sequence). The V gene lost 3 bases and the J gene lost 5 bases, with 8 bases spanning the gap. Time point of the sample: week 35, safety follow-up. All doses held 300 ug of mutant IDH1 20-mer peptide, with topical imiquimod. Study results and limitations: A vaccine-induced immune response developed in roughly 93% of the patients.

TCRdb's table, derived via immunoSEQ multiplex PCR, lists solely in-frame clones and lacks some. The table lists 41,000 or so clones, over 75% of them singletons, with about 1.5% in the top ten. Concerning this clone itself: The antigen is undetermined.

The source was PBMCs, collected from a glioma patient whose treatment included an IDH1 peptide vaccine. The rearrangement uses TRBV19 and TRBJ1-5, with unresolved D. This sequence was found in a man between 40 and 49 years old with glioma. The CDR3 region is CASSISGDQPQHF. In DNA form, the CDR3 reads TGTGCCAGTAGTATCAGCGGGGATCAGCCCCAGCATTTT.